What follows are 6 T cell receptor beta chains derived from one specimen sequenced in a study of tumor-infiltrating lymphocytes in primary liver carcinoma. Constant-region priming of around 500 ng total RNA yielded TCR beta cDNA. Three nested multiplex PCR rounds of slightly modified ARM-PCR generated TCR beta libraries. Both of the initial two PCR rounds ran for around 10 cycles and employed TRBV1-TRBV30 forward primers alongside a C-beta reverse primer. TCRdb analysed the multiplex PCR reads with MiXCR anew, one entry per CDR3 protein. The sample carries 250,000 to 400,000 distinct CDR3 sequences, around three fifths recorded once. Germline DNA was also extracted, with blood RNA taken from unsorted whole blood. The specimen sequenced was peripheral blood. All receptors derive from a man aged 35 to 55 with primary liver carcinoma and hepatitis B virus infection.

Of note for this clonotype: At one end, the junction sequence differs from germline, possibly due to a read error. The chain has TRBV6-2 or TRBV6-3 and TRBJ2-1; possible D gene TRBD2, 5 bases. The CDR3 extends over 13 amino acids. Germline CDR1 MNHEY, CDR2 SVGEGT. For the CDR3, the DNA is TGTGCCAGCAGTCCTGGACTTTCGTATGAGCAGCTCTTC. It yields the protein CASSPGLSYEQLF.

The chain joins TRBV5-1 to TRBJ2-5; D may be TRBD1 or TRBD2 (5 bases each). The V gene's germline CDR1 is SGHRS and CDR2 YFSETQ. Deletions cut 3 bases from V and 5 bases from J, with 11 bases between. The CDR3 is 13 residues long. In DNA, the CDR3 is TGCGCCAGCAGCTCCGAATGGGGGGAGACCCAGTACTTC. It is translated as CASSSEWGETQYF. The full variable domain, in which reference TRBV5-1 and TRBJ2-5 provide the parts outside the CDR3, is KAGVTQTPRYLIKTRGQQVTLSCSPISGHRSVSWYQQTPGQGLQFLFEYFSETQRNKGNFPGRFSGRQFSNSRSEMNVSTLELGDSALYLCASSSEWGETQYFGPGTRLLVL.

In this sample, this clonotype turned up many times. The rearrangement uses TRBV4-1 and TRBJ2-1, with D perhaps being TRBD1 or TRBD2 (5 bases each). Between the trimmed V and J ends, which lost 4 bases and 4 bases, there was a span of 17 bases. Germline CDR1 and CDR2: MGHRA and YSYEKL. The CDR3 runs to 16 residues. CDR3 sequence reads: CASSPLKGRDYNEQFF. The CDR3 DNA reads TGCGCCAGCAGCCCTCTCAAGGGACGGGATTACAATGAGCAGTTCTTC.

In regard to this clonotype: No conserved phenylalanine or tryptophan ends this CDR3, so it is likely a read error. V and J are TRBV29-1 and TRBJ2-1; 9 bases align to TRBD2. The CDR3 loop spans 16 amino acids. V lost 3 bases and J lost 7; bases outside the gene matches: 13. Germline V gene sequence: CDR1 SQVTM, CDR2 ANQGSEA. As DNA, the CDR3 is TGCAGCGTTGAGTTCCGGCGGGAGGGCCTTTTGAATGAGCAGTTCCTC. This translates into CSVEFRREGLLNEQFL.

Note on this clonotype: The junction and the germline gene differ at one end; a read error may be behind it. V is TRBV29-1 and J is TRBJ1-2; D uncertain. CDR3 size: 8 residues. Looked up from germline, CDR1 is SQVTM and CDR2 is ANQGSEA. CDR3 sequence reads: CRVRGCTF. DNA for the CDR3: TGCAGGGTTCGTGGCTGCACCTTC.

Notes on this clonotype: The CDR3 ends on some other residue instead of the conserved phenylalanine or tryptophan, so this is likely a read error. This rearrangement joins TRBV7-9 to TRBJ2-7; no firm D call. The V gene lost 1 base and the J gene lost 2 bases, with 12 bases spanning the gap. Germline V gene lookup returns CDR1 SEHNR and CDR2 FQNEAQ (reference sequence). The CDR3 spans 15 residues. The CDR3 spells CASSLVTSSAYEQYS. CDR3 in DNA: TGTGCCAGCAGCTTAGTGACCTCGTCAGCCTACGAGCAGTACTCC.